These 16 T cell receptor beta chains share one sample of origin, sequenced in a study of long-term antiretroviral therapy in people with HIV. Survey-level resolution applied to immunoSEQ assay v3.0. The protocol was immunoSEQ multiplex PCR, while the TCRdb copy is restricted to in-frame clones and leaves out a portion. The sample has approximately 13,000 clones; about 85% are singletons. Sequencing was performed on unsorted PBMCs, taken 2.1 years after starting antiretroviral therapy. These TCRs come from a woman aged 40 to 49 with HIV.

The CDR3 protein is CASSSIQGGNEKLFF. The DNA of the CDR3 is TGTGCCAGCAGTTCCATACAGGGAGGGAATGAAAAACTGTTTTTT. The J gene is TRBJ1-4, the V gene TRBV28, with D perhaps matching TRBD1 (6 bases). This CDR3 is 15 amino acids long. Germline CDR1 is MDHEN and CDR2 is SYDVKM. Trimming removed 4 bases from V and 5 bases from J, with 14 bases in between.

As for this clone: At the DNA level, this CDR3 is encoded by other sequences in the same sample as well. The chain recombines TRBV5-6 with TRBJ2-2; TRBD1 aligns across 8 bases. V was pared by 3 bases and J by 5 bases, with 12 bases of the junction left unmatched. CDR1 and CDR2 (germline): SGHDT, YYEEEE. This CDR3 has 17 residues. CDR3 region: CASSSIDRGVDTGELFF. The CDR3 DNA follows: TGTGCCAGCAGCTCGATTGACAGGGGAGTAGATACCGGGGAGCTGTTTTTT.

This chain joins TRBV9 and TRBJ2-3; D is unclear. V dropped 0 bases and J dropped 6 bases, with 17 bases sitting between them. Germline loops: CDR1 SGDLS, CDR2 YYNGEE. The CDR3 length is 16 residues. The CDR3 region has the DNA TGTGCCAGCAGCGTAGGGTCCTCTCCTAGGGCCGATACGCAGTATTTT. This codes for CASSVGSSPRADTQYF.

The rearrangement joins TRBV19 to TRBJ1-4; 9 nucleotides match TRBD1. The CDR3 extends over 14 amino acids. The germline V gene encodes CDR1 LNHDA and CDR2 SQIVND (reference sequence). J gave up 5 bases and V 6 bases, and 4 bases lay outside the gene matches. CDR3 DNA: TGTGCCAGTAGCCGGGACAGGGTCAATGAAAAACTGTTTTTT. Protein sequence: CASSRDRVNEKLFF.

The J gene is TRBJ2-3, the V gene TRBV7-8, with 14 positions matching TRBD2. The germline gives CDR1 SGHVS, CDR2 FQNEAQ. The CDR3 is 16 residues long. The J segment lost 7 bases and the V segment lost 4 bases, leaving 7 bases of the junction unmatched. The CDR3 protein is CASSSRRLAGGNTQYF. CDR3 DNA: TGTGCCAGCAGCTCCCGACGACTAGCGGGGGGGAATACGCAGTATTTT.

V and J are TRBV5-6 and TRBJ2-7; a weak D match, TRBD1 (6 bases). CDR1 and CDR2 (germline): SGHDT, YYEEEE. The V end was cut by 0 bases, the J end by 1 base, with 14 bases between. This CDR3 comprises 16 residues. In DNA form, the CDR3 reads TGTGCCAGCAGCTTGGTCGACAGGACTGAGTCCTACGAGCAGTACTTC. The encoded protein is CASSLVDRTESYEQYF.

J is TRBJ1-6 and V is TRBV19; 9 nucleotides align to TRBD1. The CDR3 contains 16 residues. CDR1 is LNHDA, CDR2 SQIVND, per germline (reference sequence). The V segment lost 6 bases and the J segment 6 bases; nucleotides outside the gene matches: 9. The CDR3 DNA sequence: TGTGCCAGTAGCCGGAAAGGGGGACAGGGTAATTCACCCCTCCACTTT. It specifies CASSRKGGQGNSPLHF. The full variable domain, with the rest looked up from reference TRBV19 and TRBJ1-6, is DGGITQSPKYLFRKEGQNVTLSCEQNLNHDAMYWYRQDPGQGLRLIYYSQIVNDFQKGDIAEGYSVSREKKESFPLTVTSAQKNPTAFYLCASSRKGGQGNSPLHFGNGTRLTVT.

J is TRBJ2-2 and V is TRBV30, with 8 bases aligning to TRBD1. The CDR3 contains 14 residues. Germline V gene sequence: CDR1 GTSNPN, CDR2 SVGIG (reference sequence). The J segment lost 4 bases and the V segment lost 3 bases, leaving 4 bases of the junction unmatched. The DNA of the CDR3 is TGTGCCTGGAGGGGGACAGGTACCACCGGGGAGCTGTTTTTT. As protein: CAWRGTGTTGELFF.

The chain couples TRBV19 to TRBJ2-6; TRBD1 aligns across 9 bases. The V segment lost 5 bases and the J segment 0 bases; nucleotides outside the gene matches: 8. Germline CDR1 LNHDA, CDR2 SQIVND (reference sequence). This CDR3 comprises 18 residues. This chain's CDR3 is CASSAQTGGSSGANVLTF. CDR3 in DNA: TGTGCCAGTAGTGCCCAGACAGGGGGGAGCTCTGGGGCCAACGTCCTGACTTTC. The full variable domain, completed using reference TRBV19 and TRBJ2-6, is DGGITQSPKYLFRKEGQNVTLSCEQNLNHDAMYWYRQDPGQGLRLIYYSQIVNDFQKGDIAEGYSVSREKKESFPLTVTSAQKNPTAFYLCASSAQTGGSSGANVLTFGAGSRLTVL.

The J gene is TRBJ1-4, the V gene TRBV7-9; no definite D call. The germline V gene has CDR1 SEHNR and CDR2 FQNEAQ (reference sequence). This CDR3 spans 11 amino acids. V was pared by 0 bases and J by 12 bases, with 5 bases between. The CDR3 sequence is CASSLAEELFF. CDR3 in DNA: TGTGCCAGCAGCTTAGCGGAAGAACTGTTTTTT.

The chain uses TRBV25-1 and TRBJ1-4; the D is unclear. The V gene lost 0 bases and the J gene lost 4 bases, with 9 bases spanning the gap. CDR1 is MGHDK, CDR2 SYGVNS, per germline. The CDR3 runs to 15 residues. CDR3: CASSEYRRFNEKLFF. The CDR3, as DNA: TGTGCCAGCAGTGAATATAGACGGTTTAATGAAAAACTGTTTTTT.

The chain combines TRBV18 with TRBJ2-3; 10 bases are a match to TRBD2. This CDR3 is built from 16 residues. Germline V gene data show CDR1 as KGHSH and CDR2 as LQKENI. V lost 6 bases to trimming and J lost 10 bases; unmatched junction nucleotides: 16. CDR3 amino acids: CASSASEGSGGTSQYF. The CDR3, as DNA: TGTGCCAGCTCCGCTTCGGAGGGTAGCGGGGGGACGTCGCAGTATTTT.

The J gene is TRBJ1-1, the V gene TRBV9, with 10 bases aligning to TRBD1. V shed 4 bases, J shed 1 base, and the junction held 7 bases outside the gene matches. Per germline, CDR1 SGDLS and CDR2 YYNGEE. This CDR3 comprises 16 residues. CDR3 nucleotide sequence: TGTGCCAGCAGCCCGCGACAGGGGGCAGCGAACACTGAAGCTTTCTTT. This translates into CASSPRQGAANTEAFF.

The chain couples TRBV5-6 to TRBJ1-5; no reliable D call. Germline-derived CDR1 and CDR2 are SGHDT and YYEEEE. This CDR3 is built from 16 residues. V lost 0 bases, J lost 6 bases, and 16 bases lay in between. This CDR3 reads CASSLGTGRQFQPQHF. CDR3 sequence (DNA): TGTGCCAGCAGCTTGGGTACGGGGAGGCAATTTCAGCCCCAGCATTTT.

This clone was detected only a few times. This rearrangement joins TRBV10-2 to TRBJ1-2; a weak D match, TRBD1 (5 bases). Trimming took 2 bases from V and 4 from J, leaving 11 bases between them. Germline V gene lookup returns CDR1 WSHSY and CDR2 SAAADI. The CDR3 length is 14 residues. The CDR3 DNA reads TGCGCCAGCAGTGAGGGAGGGGCAAGCTATGGCTACACCTTC. It is translated as CASSEGGASYGYTF.

The genes are TRBV6-6 and TRBJ2-7; the D call may be TRBD1 or TRBD2 (5 bases each). CDR3 length equals 16 residues. V dropped 4 bases and J dropped 0 bases, with 16 bases sitting between them. Per germline, CDR1 MNHNY and CDR2 SVGAGI (reference sequence). The CDR3 reads CASSWVRGGPSYEQYF. CDR3 bases: TGTGCCAGCAGTTGGGTGAGGGGCGGACCCTCCTACGAGCAGTACTTC.